What follows describes a single TCR beta chain. A much larger clone differs by one base, so this may be a read error. This record comes from a study of T cells in Graves' hyperthyroidism and ophthalmopathy. Germline CDR1 reads MNHEY; CDR2 reads SVGAGI. With V trimmed by 6 bases and J by 4 bases, 7 bases remained unmatched. CDR3 length: 15 amino acids. RNA transcripts gave rise to amplified TCR beta CDR3 regions. First-round RT-PCR with HTBI primers amplified the TCR CDR3 region. TCRdb fed the multiplex PCR reads into MiXCR, producing one record per CDR3 protein. This sample carries 550,000 to 600,000 distinct CDR3 sequences, approximately 16% of them seen once, and the ten largest clones take roughly 18%.

The TCR sequence derives from a woman aged 18-35 years with Graves' hyperthyroidism. The J gene is TRBJ2-3, the V gene TRBV6-5; 10 bases map to TRBD2. Input material: blood. CDR3 sequence reads: CASSLELAGSDTQYF. The CDR3 region has the DNA TGTGCCAGCAGCCTTGAACTAGCGGGGTCAGATACGCAGTATTTT.